The clone carrying this T cell receptor (beta chain) was seen a few times. Its specificity is not known. CDR1 and CDR2 from the germline V gene are LGHNA and YNFKEQ. V was clipped by 0 bases and J by 10 bases, with 15 bases between them. The CDR3 has 14 residues. The total RNA was obtained from whole blood that was not fractionated. This entry comes from a study of human T cells and chemical hapten exposure. About the study: Variability of per-sample TCR yields stemmed mainly from small differences in pooled library volume. Overall study findings and caveats: With regard to DPC sensitization, TCRs above 1 in 1000 frequency did not change.

The library put unique molecular identifiers onto individual cDNA molecules. Per the authors' pipeline: A typical sample had approximately 93,000 TCRs, with roughly 23,224 to 700,000 overall. TCRdb re-derived calls from the 5' RACE reads in MiXCR, one entry per CDR3 protein. TCRdb, not the original authors, processed these V and J calls. The repertoire has about 81,000 distinct CDR3 sequences, about a sixth of them found once; the top ten carry 6.8%. The TCR sequence derives from a female donor in good health. The V call is TRBV4-2, the J call TRBJ1-2; no clear D gene. The CDR3 DNA reads as TGTGCCAGCAGCCAAGAACTAACCGCCAGGCACTACACCTTC. Its translation: CASSQELTARHYTF.